The T cell receptor beta chain under discussion was sequenced for a study of beta chain features in type 1 diabetes (dated by TCRdb to the late 2010s). For the wider study: Mean age, gender distribution, total cell number and subset yield did not differ between patients and healthy donors. Regulatory and stem cell-like memory subsets were isolated from only 8 patients and about 8 healthy donors, whereas naive and central memory subsets came from all 30 or so donors. Across all samples, 107,917,701 sorted cells were examined, and cell number per subset correlated strongly with RNA yield. The study compared TCRB repertoires of sorted circulating CD4+ T cell subsets between recently diagnosed type 1 diabetes patients and matched healthy donors. Overall study outcomes, separate from this receptor: Sequencing cDNA rather than genomic DNA could over-represent highly expressing activated cells, although activation and CD3 levels did not differ between groups. Because the HLA sub-analyses included only small numbers of individuals, any influence of HLA type on TCRB rearrangement was left unresolved. A moderate but significant shortening of TCRB CDR3 length was observed in type 1 diabetes patients in all four CD4+ subsets. Shorter templates might have been favored by PCR, but patient and control samples were amplified and corrected together, so both groups would have been affected equally by any skew. Fewer insertions and more nucleotide deletions at VDJ recombination sites were observed in patients with type 1 diabetes, implying thymic rearrangement abnormalities. Naive, central memory and regulatory TCRB repertoires appeared more similar among patients than among healthy donors.

The entire isolated RNA was reverse transcribed using the High Capacity cDNA Reverse Transcription Kit, and thus expressed TCRB transcripts were sequenced. Deep immunoSEQ sequencing was applied to naive, central memory and regulatory T cell samples, giving an average of around 3.4 million total reads per sample. After sorted cells were lysed in RLT buffer, RNA was extracted with DNase-treated RNeasy Micro or Mini kits, with the choice depending on cell number. To prevent cross-contamination, each cell subset was processed individually, whereas patient and healthy donor samples were processed jointly. Using the immunoSEQ multiplex PCR, TCRB sequences were amplified from cDNA into 87-bp fragments spanning the CDR3 region. The amplicons were sequenced using the Illumina HiSeq platform. The study's processing was this. Synthetic template baselines were used to correct PCR bias computationally, reads within Hamming distance 2 were collapsed, and singletons that could not be merged were discarded. Reads were aligned against IMGT so that V, D and J genes, CDR3 length and insertions or deletions at six rearrangement sites could be assigned. Within each subset, clonotype counts were normalized to the number of sorted cells before true diversity and Gini coefficients were calculated with the tcR R package. Repertoire sharing was quantified using the overlap coefficient calculated on TCRB nucleotide sequences. As a proxy for the pre-selection repertoire, out-of-frame TCRB sequences from naive cells were analyzed. This immuneACCESS table, as held by TCRdb, lists in-frame sequences with V and J called but not all clones. Of the missing ones, under half trace to an unresolved V gene in checked studies; the others have no known cause. The V and J calls and clone size are taken from that table; D and trimming were inferred from the DNA. The sample includes about 360,000 clones, with around 12% observed a single time. More than 0.015% of the sample goes to the ten largest clones.

This clone was seen a handful of times. Its antigen is unknown. It has no much larger one-base neighbor in the sample; base qualities were not kept. Each donor gave one peripheral blood draw, averaging roughly 100 mL, which was collected into heparinised tubes. A BD FACSAria II was used to sort naive, central memory, regulatory and stem cell-like memory CD4+ T cells with a panel that included CD45RO, CCR7, CD25, CD127, CD95 and CD27. All sorted populations exceeded 95% purity. PBMCs were separated immediately by Lymphoprep density gradient centrifugation and were stained directly, without being cultured. So that batch effects would be minimized, each experiment stained and sorted samples in pairs, pairing one healthy donor with one patient. CDR1 and CDR2 are read off the germline V gene as SGHVS and FNYEAQ. From the cysteine up to the phenylalanine, the CDR3 has a length of 15 residues. CDR3 DNA only is kept here, 45 bases in frame from base 1. Trimmed from V: 5 bases; trimmed from J: 4 bases; junction bases lacking a gene match: 10.

The sample comprised naive CD4+ T cells from blood. The sample's cell subset or site label, decoded: true naive CD4+ T cells. The sequence was obtained from a man between 18 and 35 years old in good health. The rearranged chain carries TRBV7-6 and TRBJ1-2; 7 nucleotides in the junction match TRBD1. The CDR3 reads as follows: CASSLTGKGTYGYTF. In nucleotides, the sequence is TGTGCCAGCAGCCTGACAGGGAAGGGGACCTATGGCTACACCTTC.